This T cell receptor (beta chain) was found in a study of T-cell memory formation after mild COVID-19. Findings of the study overall: Balance between CD4 and CD8 was seen in clones contracting day 15 to 85, and a CD4+ lean was seen in later expanders.

Concerning this clonotype itself: Its matching antigen is unknown.

UMIs and sample barcodes were carried by the TCR alpha and TCR beta cDNA libraries that 5'RACE produced using constant-segment primers. TCRdb re-called the 5' RACE reads through MiXCR, storing one row per CDR3 protein. This table holds fewer than 350,000 distinct CDR3 sequences, more than 15% found once. The CDR3 is made up of 17 amino acids. The V gene lost 6 bases and the J gene lost 2 bases, with 20 bases spanning the gap. In germline, CDR1 is MNHEY, CDR2 SMNVEV (reference sequence). Input material: PBMCs or a T cell subset sorted from them (not recorded which). The source of this sequence is a man aged 18 to 30 who had mild COVID-19 (a few samples of this study predate the infection). Cell type and time point are not known. The chain employs TRBV27 and TRBJ2-1; TRBD1 is a possible D gene (5 bases). The CDR3 here is CASSYRPAEGAYNEQFF. The CDR3 DNA reads TGTGCCAGCAGCTATCGACCGGCGGAAGGGGCCTACAATGAGCAGTTCTTC.